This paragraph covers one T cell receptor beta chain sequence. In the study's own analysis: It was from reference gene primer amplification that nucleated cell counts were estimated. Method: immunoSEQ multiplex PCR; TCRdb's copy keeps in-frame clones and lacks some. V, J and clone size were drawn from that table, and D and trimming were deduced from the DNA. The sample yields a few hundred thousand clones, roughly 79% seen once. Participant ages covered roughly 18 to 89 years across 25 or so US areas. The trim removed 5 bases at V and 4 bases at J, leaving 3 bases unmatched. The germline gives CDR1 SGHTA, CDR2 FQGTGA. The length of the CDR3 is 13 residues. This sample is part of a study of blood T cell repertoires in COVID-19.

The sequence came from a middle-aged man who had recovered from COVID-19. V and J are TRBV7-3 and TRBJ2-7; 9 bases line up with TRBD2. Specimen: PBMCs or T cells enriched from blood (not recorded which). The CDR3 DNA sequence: TGTGCCAGCAGCCGGACTAGCGAGTACGAGCAGTACTTC. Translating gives CASSRTSEYEQYF.